These 23 T cell receptor beta chains were all obtained from the same sample, sequenced in a study of blood T cells in healthy people across ages. Next came a second PCR, run for about 7 to 12 cycles, which used a sample-barcoded 5' primer along with a J-beta primer mix. In TCRdb, the 5' RACE reads were re-called with MiXCR into one record per CDR3 protein. The sample includes some 670,000 distinct CDR3 sequences, 40% to 65% of them seen just once. Input material: blood. The source is a woman aged 80 or over in good health.

V and J are TRBV3-1 and TRBJ2-5, with 10 bases lining up with TRBD2. Germline CDR1 reads LGHDT; CDR2 reads YNNKEL (reference sequence). The CDR3 is 15 amino acids. With V trimmed by 2 bases and J by 5 bases, 5 bases remained unmatched. This CDR3 is CASSQQRGGRETQYF. The CDR3 DNA reads TGTGCCAGCAGCCAACAGCGGGGGGGCCGGGAGACCCAGTACTTC.

This chain connects TRBV20-1 to TRBJ2-7; the match to TRBD2 covers 8 bases. Germline lookup yields CDR1 DFQATT and CDR2 SNEGSKA (reference sequence). The V segment lost 1 base and the J segment 7 bases; nucleotides outside the gene matches: 9. This CDR3 has 14 residues. The CDR3 spells CSARGRGVYNEQYF. In nucleotides, the CDR3 is TGCAGTGCTAGAGGGCGGGGGGTTTACAATGAGCAGTACTTC.

The chain carries TRBV27 and TRBJ2-7; TRBD1 agrees at 9 bases. CDR3 length: 15 amino acids. After removal of 3 bases from V and 3 bases from J, the junction contained 6 bases not matched to a gene. Per the germline V gene, CDR1 is MNHEY and CDR2 is SMNVEV (reference sequence). CDR3 protein: CASSFSGQGVYEQYF. The CDR3, as DNA: TGTGCCAGCAGTTTCTCGGGACAGGGAGTCTACGAGCAGTACTTC.

The chain employs TRBV12-3 or TRBV12-4 and TRBJ2-6, with D possibly matching TRBD2 (5 bases). V was clipped by 11 bases and J by 2 bases, with 13 bases between them. The CDR3 runs to 14 residues. The CDR3, as DNA: TGTGCCGGTGGGGAGAACCCTGGGGCCAACGTCCTGACTTTC. Protein: CAGGENPGANVLTF.

The J gene is TRBJ2-3, the V gene TRBV6-6; D is undetermined. From germline, CDR1 is MNHNY and CDR2 SVGAGI (reference sequence). The V gene lost 2 bases and the J gene lost 3 bases, with 9 bases spanning the gap. The CDR3 runs to 14 residues. CDR3 region: CASSYQSLTDTQYF. CDR3 sequence (DNA): TGTGCCAGCAGTTACCAATCCCTTACAGATACGCAGTATTTT.

The sample holds a few counts of this clonotype. This chain uses TRBV12-3 or TRBV12-4 with TRBJ2-7; 9 bases align to TRBD2. Trimming cost V 1 base and J 0 bases; bases outside gene matches: 1. The CDR3 has 15 amino acids. CDR3 sequence: CASSLDSGSSYEQYF. CDR3 sequence (DNA): TGTGCCAGCAGTTTAGATAGCGGGAGCTCCTACGAGCAGTACTTC.

The chain recombines TRBV6-5 with TRBJ2-3, with a tentative D call TRBD1 (6 bases). V was trimmed by 6 bases and J by 8 bases, leaving 24 bases between them. The CDR3 runs to 16 residues. Germline V gives CDR1 MNHEY, CDR2 SVGAGI. The CDR3 loop reads CASSAPGPNLGGTQYF. DNA of the CDR3: TGTGCCAGCAGCGCCCCCGGCCCTAACCTAGGGGGTACGCAGTATTTT.

This clonotype was found a few times. The rearrangement joins TRBV20-1 to TRBJ1-1, with TRBD1 identical over 7 bases. V was clipped by 0 bases and J by 1 base; unmatched bases: 8. This CDR3 is built from 16 residues. The germline V gene has CDR1 DFQATT and CDR2 SNEGSKA (reference sequence). DNA for the CDR3: TGCAGTGCTAGAGATCGCCGGACAGGAACGAACACTGAAGCTTTCTTT. Protein: CSARDRRTGTNTEAFF.

Points on this clonotype: A much larger clone differs from this one at a single base, so this may be a read error. This sequence joins TRBV2 and TRBJ1-5, with D perhaps TRBD1 (6 bases). Looked up from germline, CDR1 is SNHLY and CDR2 is FYNNEI. The CDR3 is 13 amino acids. CDR3 sequence (DNA): TGTGCCAGCAGGCGGGACACCAATCAGTCCCAGCATTTT. Translation: CASRRDTNQSQHF. Drawing the rest from reference TRBV2 and TRBJ1-5, the complete variable domain is EPEVTQTPSHQVTQMGQEVILRCVPISNHLYFYWYRQILGQKVEFLVSFYNNEISEKSEIFDDQFSVERPDGSNFTLKIRSTKLEDSAMYFCASRRDTNQSQHFGDGTRLSIL.

This clonotype came up many times. V is TRBV6-6 and J is TRBJ1-1; no definite D call. Germline V lookup: CDR1 MNHNY, CDR2 SVGAGI (reference sequence). The germline V and J ends were trimmed by 6 bases and 6 bases, with 14 bases remaining between them. The CDR3 is made up of 13 amino acids. The CDR3 here is CASSPAYASEAFF. CDR3 nucleotide sequence: TGTGCCAGCAGCCCCGCGTACGCGTCTGAAGCTTTCTTT.

The genes are TRBV7-9 and TRBJ2-7; TRBD2 might be the D (5 bases). Trimming left V 4 bases short and J 0 bases short, with 16 bases between. Germline loops: CDR1 SEHNR, CDR2 FQNEAQ (reference sequence). This CDR3 region has 16 residues. The chain's CDR3 is CASSSPNGVRSYEQYF. CDR3 nucleotide sequence: TGTGCCAGCAGCTCCCCGAACGGGGTTCGCTCCTACGAGCAGTACTTC.

This clonotype was recorded a few times. A much more abundant neighbour one base away suggests this may be a read error. The chain couples TRBV6-6 to TRBJ1-2, with a possible D match to TRBD1 (6 bases). The CDR3 is made up of 12 amino acids. The germline V gene has CDR1 MNHNY and CDR2 SVGAGI (reference sequence). V was trimmed by 6 bases and J by 10 bases, leaving 15 bases between them. Written as DNA, the CDR3 is TGTGCCAGCAGAAGGGGGGGGTCCGACTACACCTTC. This codes for CASRRGGSDYTF.

About this clonotype itself: A much larger clone sits a single nucleotide away, making a read error possible. The chain combines TRBV7-9 with TRBJ2-1; no clear D. V dropped 1 base and J dropped 9 bases, with 10 bases sitting between them. The CDR3 contains 13 residues. From germline, CDR1 is SEHNR and CDR2 FQNEAQ (reference sequence). In DNA form, the CDR3 reads TGTGCCAGCAGCTTAGTATCCGGGTGTGAGCAGTTCTTC. Translating gives CASSLVSGCEQFF.

This clonotype was observed a handful of times. The chain carries TRBV5-1 and TRBJ1-1, with TRBD1 as a possible D gene (5 bases). Per germline, CDR1 SGHRS and CDR2 YFSETQ. The CDR3 extends over 15 amino acids. Trimming left V 4 bases short and J 3 bases short, with 16 bases between. This chain's CDR3 is CASSGLAGSDTEAFF. The CDR3 nucleotides read TGCGCCAGCAGCGGGCTGGCAGGGAGCGACACTGAAGCTTTCTTT.

Worth noting for this clonotype: Compared with germline, one end of the junction differs, possibly owing to a read error. The chain couples TRBV7-9 to TRBJ2-5; no reliable D call. This CDR3 region has 12 residues. Germline V gene sequence: CDR1 SEHNR, CDR2 FQNEAQ (reference sequence). CDR3 bases: TGTGCCAGCAGCTTAGTTCTGGAGACCCAGAACTTC. Translated: CASSLVLETQNF.

V is TRBV5-1 and J is TRBJ1-6, with D possibly TRBD1 on 5 matching bases. The CDR3 covers 13 residues. Germline V gene sequence: CDR1 SGHRS, CDR2 YFSETQ. Trimming shortened V by 5 bases and J by 6 bases, and 9 bases separated the two germline ends. CDR3 sequence reads: CASRGDCNSPLHF. The DNA of the CDR3 is TGCGCCAGCAGGGGGGACTGTAATTCACCCCTCCACTTT.

This chain connects TRBV15 to TRBJ2-1; 8 nucleotides line up with TRBD1. The CDR3 contains 15 residues. The V and J ends lost 2 bases and 6 bases, in that order; junction bases with no gene match: 6. Germline V lookup: CDR1 LNHNV, CDR2 YYDKDF (reference sequence). CDR3 loop: CATSRPGTGGNEQFF. In nucleotides, the CDR3 is TGTGCCACCAGCAGACCCGGGACAGGCGGCAATGAGCAGTTCTTC. Using reference TRBV15 and TRBJ2-1 for the parts outside the CDR3, the full variable domain is DAMVIQNPRYQVTQFGKPVTLSCSQTLNHNVMYWYQQKSSQAPKLLFHYYDKDFNNEADTPDNFQSRRPNTSFCFLDIRSPGLGDTAMYLCATSRPGTGGNEQFFGPGTRLTVL.

This clonotype was seen a few times. The genes are TRBV3-1 and TRBJ2-5, with D maybe TRBD2 (5 bases). The J call may be faulty, since TRBJ2-7 better matches the DNA end. The germline V gene has CDR1 LGHDT and CDR2 YNNKEL (reference sequence). CDR3 length: 12 amino acids. The CDR3: CASSQDAGEQYF. The CDR3 DNA reads TGTGCCAGCAGCCAAGATGCGGGCGAGCAGTACTTC.

The J gene is TRBJ2-1, the V gene TRBV7-9; either TRBD1 or TRBD2 may supply D (5 bases each). From germline, CDR1 is SEHNR and CDR2 FQNEAQ (reference sequence). Between the trimmed V and J ends, which lost 5 bases and 6 bases, there was a span of 14 bases. The CDR3 extends over 14 amino acids. The CDR3 DNA follows: TGTGCCAGCAGCCCCCGGGACCACCTCAATGAGCAGTTCTTC. Protein product: CASSPRDHLNEQFF.

This clonotype occurred many times. The chain uses TRBV20-1 and TRBJ2-7, with unresolved D. This CDR3 contains 12 residues. The V gene lost 6 bases and the J gene lost 5 bases, with 14 bases spanning the gap. Looked up from germline, CDR1 is DFQATT and CDR2 is SNEGSKA (reference sequence). The CDR3 here is CSARDRTHEQYF. The CDR3 DNA is TGCAGTGCCCGCGATAGGACCCACGAGCAGTACTTC.

This clonotype appeared many times. The chain links TRBV12-3 or TRBV12-4 to TRBJ1-2; no definite D call. The V gene lost 7 bases and the J gene lost 8 bases, with 11 bases spanning the gap. The CDR3 runs to 11 residues. CDR3: CASMSARGYTF. CDR3 in DNA: TGTGCCAGCATGAGTGCGAGGGGCTACACCTTC.

J is TRBJ2-3 and V is TRBV29-1; 7 bases align to TRBD1. The length of the CDR3 is 14 residues. Per germline, CDR1 SQVTM and CDR2 ANQGSEA. The V gene end was trimmed by 7 bases and the J gene end by 5 bases; junction bases not matched to a gene: 12. The chain's CDR3 is CSGEGAGGRDTQYF. The CDR3 coding sequence is TGCAGCGGTGAGGGTGCAGGGGGTCGAGATACGCAGTATTTT.

The V and J genes are TRBV12-3 or TRBV12-4 and TRBJ2-1, with D tentatively TRBD1 (5 bases). V was shortened by 8 bases and J by 3 bases, with 14 bases between the two germline ends. The CDR3 totals 14 residues. CDR3 coding DNA: TGTGCCAGCCTATTAGGTAGGGGCTACAATGAGCAGTTCTTC. This sequence encodes CASLLGRGYNEQFF.